The 22 T cell receptor beta chains listed next were all sequenced from one sample in a study of blood T cell repertoires in COVID-19. The table came from immunoSEQ multiplex PCR; TCRdb's copy has only in-frame clones and leaves some out. The sample has over 150,000 clones; around four fifths are singletons. The sample was peripheral blood. The receptor set was obtained from a woman older than 75 with acute or convalescent COVID-19.

The chain recombines TRBV7-9 with TRBJ1-2; D gene uncertain. V was trimmed by 2 bases and J by 6 bases, leaving 16 bases between them. CDR1 SEHNR and CDR2 FQNEAQ come from the germline V gene (reference sequence). The CDR3 covers 15 residues. This CDR3 is CASSLSGRSTHGYTF. CDR3 DNA sequence: TGTGCCAGCAGCTTATCGGGGAGGTCAACTCATGGCTACACCTTC. The full variable domain, rest sourced from reference TRBV7-9 and TRBJ1-2, is DTGVSQNPRHKITKRGQNVTFRCDPISEHNRLYWYRQTLGQGPEFLTYFQNEAQLEKSRLLSDRFSAERPKGSFSTLEIQRTEQGDSAMYLCASSLSGRSTHGYTFGSGTRLTVV.

This chain joins TRBV11-2 and TRBJ1-2; possible D gene TRBD1, 6 bases. Germline V CDR1 and CDR2: SGHAT, FQNNGV. CDR3 length equals 16 residues. Trimming shortened V by 0 bases and J by 4 bases, and 15 bases separated the two germline ends. CDR3 DNA: TGTGCCAGCAGCTTAGAGAGTAGGGGGTCTCTCTATGGCTACACCTTC. Translation gives CASSLESRGSLYGYTF.

This sequence joins TRBV14 and TRBJ2-1; possibly TRBD1 for D (6 bases). The CDR3 has 12 residues. Trimming took 1 base from V and 11 from J, leaving 9 bases between them. Per germline, CDR1 SGHDN and CDR2 FVKESK. The CDR3 DNA follows: TGTGCCAGCAGCCAAGTTTGGGACAAGCAGTTCTTC. This codes for CASSQVWDKQFF.

The chain couples TRBV5-1 to TRBJ1-1; D may be TRBD1 (5 bases). The V gene's germline CDR1 is SGHRS and CDR2 YFSETQ. Trimming removed 0 bases at V and 1 base at J, with 13 bases between. This CDR3 comprises 16 residues. For the CDR3, the DNA is TGCGCCAGCAGCTTGGTGTCGCAGGGCAAGAACACTGAAGCTTTCTTT. Translation: CASSLVSQGKNTEAFF.

This clone was seen more than once but under ten times. The genes are TRBV12-5 and TRBJ2-2, with TRBD2 matching 10 bases. Germline CDR1 LGHNT, CDR2 FRNRAP. Trimming cost V 6 bases and J 0 bases; bases outside gene matches: 1. The CDR3 has 15 amino acids. CDR3 sequence reads: CASGSGGANTGELFF. The CDR3 DNA reads as TGTGCTAGTGGAAGCGGGGGGGCGAACACCGGGGAGCTGTTTTTT.

The chain carries TRBV25-1 and TRBJ2-3, with 9 positions matching TRBD1. Germline V gene lookup returns CDR1 MGHDK and CDR2 SYGVNS. V shed 9 bases, J shed 4 bases, and the junction held 5 bases outside the gene matches. The CDR3 contains 13 residues. Here the CDR3 reads CARGTGPSDTQYF. CDR3 DNA sequence: TGTGCCAGAGGGACAGGGCCGTCAGATACGCAGTATTTT.

The chain carries TRBV6-4 and TRBJ2-5; D call uncertain. Trimming removed 0 bases at V and 0 bases at J, with 17 bases between. The CDR3 consists of 18 residues. Germline V gene data show CDR1 as MRHNA and CDR2 as SNTAGT. In DNA, the CDR3 is TGTGCCAGCAGTGACTCGCTGTTATGGTCAGGTTACCAAGAGACCCAGTACTTC. It specifies CASSDSLLWSGYQETQYF.

V is TRBV6-5 and J is TRBJ1-2; a possible D gene is TRBD1 (6 bases). The CDR3 has 15 amino acids. Germline V gene data show CDR1 as MNHEY and CDR2 as SVGAGI. Deletions cut 2 bases from V and 8 bases from J, with 18 bases between. The CDR3 here is CASSYGVRGTGGYTF. The DNA for the CDR3 is TGTGCCAGCAGTTACGGGGTCAGGGGAACGGGCGGCTACACCTTC.

V usage is TRBV30 and J usage is TRBJ1-5; 9 nucleotides line up with TRBD1. V dropped 0 bases and J dropped 4; count of bases not matched to a gene: 7. Per the germline V gene, CDR1 is GTSNPN and CDR2 is SVGIG (reference sequence). This CDR3 spans 16 amino acids. Here the CDR3 reads CAWSVKTGTGNQPQHF. CDR3 DNA: TGTGCCTGGAGTGTCAAAACCGGGACAGGGAATCAGCCCCAGCATTTT.

In this sample, this clone turned up once. V gene TRBV27 combines with J gene TRBJ1-4; TRBD1 matches at 7 bases. V shed 7 bases and J 4 bases; nucleotides not matched to a gene: 6. Germline V gives CDR1 MNHEY, CDR2 SMNVEV (reference sequence). CDR3 length: 14 amino acids. This CDR3 reads CASIYRGFNEKLFF. CDR3 in DNA: TGTGCCAGCATTTACAGGGGTTTTAATGAAAAACTGTTTTTT.

V gene TRBV15 combines with J gene TRBJ2-5, with 13 bases aligning to TRBD2. The J segment lost 4 bases and the V segment lost 0 bases, leaving 8 bases of the junction unmatched. Germline-derived CDR1 and CDR2 are LNHNV and YYDKDF (reference sequence). The CDR3 contains 18 residues. CDR3 in amino acids: CATSRDWTSGSLGETQYF. Here the CDR3 DNA reads TGTGCCACCAGCAGAGATTGGACTAGCGGGAGTTTAGGAGAGACCCAGTACTTC.

This clone was observed a few times. V usage is TRBV5-1 and J usage is TRBJ2-5; a weak D match, TRBD1 (6 bases). Germline lookup yields CDR1 SGHRS and CDR2 YFSETQ. The V end lost 0 bases, the J end lost 1 base, and 22 bases lay between the germline ends. The CDR3 is 19 amino acids. The CDR3 nucleotides read TGCGCCAGCAGCTTGGATCGAGGGGGTTCGAGTATCAGCCAAGAGACCCAGTACTTC. It specifies CASSLDRGGSSISQETQYF. Drawing the rest from reference TRBV5-1 and TRBJ2-5, the complete variable domain is KAGVTQTPRYLIKTRGQQVTLSCSPISGHRSVSWYQQTPGQGLQFLFEYFSETQRNKGNFPGRFSGRQFSNSRSEMNVSTLELGDSALYLCASSLDRGGSSISQETQYFGPGTRLLVL.

The V and J genes are TRBV6-5 and TRBJ2-1; TRBD2 agrees at 12 bases. CDR3 size: 15 residues. CDR1 is MNHEY, CDR2 SVGAGI, per germline. Trimming cost V 6 bases and J 10 bases; bases outside gene matches: 10. In DNA form, the CDR3 reads TGTGCCAGCAGCTCCGGACTAGCGGGAATTTGGGAGCAGTTCTTC. It codes for CASSSGLAGIWEQFF.

This clone was seen a handful of times. V and J are TRBV12-5 and TRBJ2-1; 8 bases align to TRBD1. This CDR3 has 15 amino acids. The ends lost 1 base at V and 5 bases at J; junction bases unmatched: 4. CDR1 and CDR2 (germline): LGHNT, FRNRAP. Written as DNA, the CDR3 is TGTGCTAGTGGTTTGGGGGACAGGCGTAACAATGAGCAGTTCTTC. Residues: CASGLGDRRNNEQFF.

The CDR3 loop reads CASSVLRQPESEAFF. For the CDR3, the DNA is TGTGCCAGCAGCGTATTGAGACAGCCGGAAAGTGAAGCTTTCTTT. The chain recombines TRBV9 with TRBJ1-1; TRBD1 is a possible D gene (5 bases). The germline V gene encodes CDR1 SGDLS and CDR2 YYNGEE. The ends were cut back, 1 base at V and 7 bases at J, with 17 bases in the middle. CDR3 size: 15 residues.

The sample holds a few counts of this clone. The chain carries TRBV19 and TRBJ1-5; TRBD1 might be the D (6 bases). In germline, CDR1 is LNHDA, CDR2 SQIVND (reference sequence). With 7 bases removed from V and 4 bases from J, the gap between germline ends came to 11 bases. The CDR3 is 13 amino acids. For the CDR3, the DNA is TGTGCCAGTACCTACAGGGATAATCAGCCCCAGCATTTT. This codes for CASTYRDNQPQHF.

CDR3 bases: TGTGCCAGCACCAACTACAATGAGCAGTTCTTC. Protein: CASTNYNEQFF. The chain links TRBV6-6 to TRBJ2-1; D is ambiguous. Looked up from germline, CDR1 is MNHNY and CDR2 is SVGAGI (reference sequence). The V gene lost 7 bases and the J gene lost 3 bases, with 4 bases spanning the gap. The CDR3 is made up of 11 amino acids.

This chain links TRBV2 with TRBJ2-2; D unclear. Deletions cut 7 bases from V and 0 bases from J, with 3 bases between. The V gene's germline CDR1 is SNHLY and CDR2 FYNNEI. The CDR3 loop spans 12 amino acids. CDR3 DNA: TGTGCCAGCACCTCGAACACCGGGGAGCTGTTTTTT. It translates to CASTSNTGELFF. Based on the CDR3 plus reference TRBV2 and TRBJ2-2, the full variable domain is EPEVTQTPSHQVTQMGQEVILRCVPISNHLYFYWYRQILGQKVEFLVSFYNNEISEKSEIFDDQFSVERPDGSNFTLKIRSTKLEDSAMYFCASTSNTGELFFGEGSRLTVL.

The J gene is TRBJ1-2, the V gene TRBV25-1; D is possibly TRBD1 (6 bases). Between the trimmed V and J ends, which lost 3 bases and 8 bases, there was a span of 19 bases. CDR1 is MGHDK and CDR2 is SYGVNS in the germline V gene. CDR3 length equals 15 residues. CDR3 protein: CASSDLGAGANGYTF. The CDR3 DNA reads as TGTGCCAGCAGTGATCTAGGTGCGGGGGCAAACGGCTACACCTTC.

The chain joins TRBV11-3 to TRBJ2-3, with D possibly being TRBD1 (5 bases). The ends were cut back, 1 base at V and 4 bases at J, with 12 bases in the middle. The CDR3 is made up of 15 amino acids. The germline CDR1 and CDR2 sequences are SGHNT and YENEEA. This CDR3 is CASSLGSVGADTQYF. CDR3 coding DNA: TGTGCCAGCAGCTTAGGGTCAGTAGGGGCAGATACGCAGTATTTT.

In this sample, this clone turned up a few times. The chain combines TRBV4-2 with TRBJ2-2, with TRBD1 matching over 8 bases. Trimming at V came to 1 base and at J to 4 bases, leaving 5 bases not matched to a gene. Germline CDR1 is LGHNA and CDR2 is YNFKEQ. This CDR3 has 16 amino acids. DNA for the CDR3: TGTGCCAGCAGCCAAGTCACAGGGGGGTCCACCGGGGAGCTGTTTTTT. Its translation is CASSQVTGGSTGELFF.

The chain joins TRBV7-9 to TRBJ1-1; TRBD1 matches 7 bases. Per the germline V gene, CDR1 is SEHNR and CDR2 is FQNEAQ (reference sequence). The CDR3 has 13 amino acids. Trimming cost V 4 bases and J 3 bases; bases outside gene matches: 2. The DNA of the CDR3 is TGTGCCAGCAGCTATCAGGGGGACACTGAAGCTTTCTTT. It encodes CASSYQGDTEAFF.